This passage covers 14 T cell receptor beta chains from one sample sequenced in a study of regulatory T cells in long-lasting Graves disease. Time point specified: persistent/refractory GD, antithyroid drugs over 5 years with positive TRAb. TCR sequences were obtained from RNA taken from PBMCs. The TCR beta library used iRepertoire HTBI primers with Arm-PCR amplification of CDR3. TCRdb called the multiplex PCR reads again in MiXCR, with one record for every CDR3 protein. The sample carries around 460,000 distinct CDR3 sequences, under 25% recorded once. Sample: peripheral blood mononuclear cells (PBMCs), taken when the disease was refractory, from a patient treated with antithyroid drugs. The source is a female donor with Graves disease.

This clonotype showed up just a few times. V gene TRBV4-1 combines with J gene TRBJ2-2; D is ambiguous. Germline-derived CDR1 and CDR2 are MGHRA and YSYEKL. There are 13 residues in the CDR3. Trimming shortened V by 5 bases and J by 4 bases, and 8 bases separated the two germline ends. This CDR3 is CASSSFRTGELFF. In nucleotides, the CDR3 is TGCGCCAGCAGCTCCTTTCGCACCGGGGAGCTGTTTTTT.

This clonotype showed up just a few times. The chain's CDR3 is CASSLAVTGAGDTEAFF. CDR3 DNA sequence: TGTGCCAGCAGCTTAGCGGTTACAGGGGCGGGGGACACTGAAGCTTTCTTT. The chain is built from TRBV7-9 and TRBJ1-1; 7 bases align to TRBD1. The CDR3 runs 17 residues. Germline lookup yields CDR1 SEHNR and CDR2 FQNEAQ (reference sequence). V dropped 0 bases and J dropped 3; count of bases not matched to a gene: 10.

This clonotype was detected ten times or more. The CDR3: CASSLTFGPYEQYF. The CDR3 nucleotides are TGTGCCAGCAGCTTAACGTTTGGACCCTACGAGCAGTACTTC. The chain couples TRBV7-3 to TRBJ2-7; D ambiguous. V was shortened by 0 bases and J by 2 bases, with 8 bases between the two germline ends. CDR3 length equals 14 residues. Looked up from germline, CDR1 is SGHTA and CDR2 is FQGTGA.

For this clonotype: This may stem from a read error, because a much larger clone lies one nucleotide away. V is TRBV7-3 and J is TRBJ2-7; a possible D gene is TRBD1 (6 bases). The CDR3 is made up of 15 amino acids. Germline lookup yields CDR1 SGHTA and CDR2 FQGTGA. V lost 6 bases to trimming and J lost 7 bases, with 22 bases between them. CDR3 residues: CASSSLIGTSTEQYF. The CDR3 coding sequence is TGTGCCAGCAGTAGCTTAATCGGGACATCTACTGAGCAGTACTTC.

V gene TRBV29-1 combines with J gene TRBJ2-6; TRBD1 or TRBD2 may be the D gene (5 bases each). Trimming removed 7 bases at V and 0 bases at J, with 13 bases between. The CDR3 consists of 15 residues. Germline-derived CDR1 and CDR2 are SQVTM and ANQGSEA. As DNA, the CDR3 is TGCAGCGCACCCTTGGGGGTCTCTGGGGCCAACGTCCTGACTTTC. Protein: CSAPLGVSGANVLTF.

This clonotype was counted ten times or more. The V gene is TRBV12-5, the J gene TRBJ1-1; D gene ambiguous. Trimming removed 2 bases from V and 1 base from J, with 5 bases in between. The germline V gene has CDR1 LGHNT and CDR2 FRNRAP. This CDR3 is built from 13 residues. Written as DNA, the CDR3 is TGTGCTAGTGGTTTGCGGGCGAACACTGAAGCTTTCTTT. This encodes CASGLRANTEAFF.

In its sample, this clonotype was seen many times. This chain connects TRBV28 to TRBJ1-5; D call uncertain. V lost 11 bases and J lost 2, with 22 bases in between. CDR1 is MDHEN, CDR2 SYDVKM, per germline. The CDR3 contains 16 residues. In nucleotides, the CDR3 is TGTGCCGGGCACCCGGACCGACCCTGGGGCAATCAGCCCCAGCATTTT. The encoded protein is CAGHPDRPWGNQPQHF.

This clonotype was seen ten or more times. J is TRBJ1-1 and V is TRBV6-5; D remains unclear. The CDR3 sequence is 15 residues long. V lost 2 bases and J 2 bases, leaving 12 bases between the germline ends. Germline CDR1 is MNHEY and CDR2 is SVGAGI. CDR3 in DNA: TGTGCCAGCAGTTACCGGAGGGCGGGAAACACTGAAGCTTTCTTT. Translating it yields CASSYRRAGNTEAFF.

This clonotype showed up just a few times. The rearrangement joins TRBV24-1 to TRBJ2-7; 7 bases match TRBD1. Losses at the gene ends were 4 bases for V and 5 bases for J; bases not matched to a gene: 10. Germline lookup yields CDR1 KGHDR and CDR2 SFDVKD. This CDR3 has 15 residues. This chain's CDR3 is CATSDPTTGSNEQYF. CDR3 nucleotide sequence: TGTGCCACCAGTGACCCAACGACAGGGAGCAACGAGCAGTACTTC.

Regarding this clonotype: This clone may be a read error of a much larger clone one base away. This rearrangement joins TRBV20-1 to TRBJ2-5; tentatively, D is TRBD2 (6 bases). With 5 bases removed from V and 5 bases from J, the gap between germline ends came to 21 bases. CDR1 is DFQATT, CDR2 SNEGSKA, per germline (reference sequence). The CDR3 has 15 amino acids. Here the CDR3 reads CSAGASGTLGETQYF. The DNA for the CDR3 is TGCAGTGCTGGCGCGTCCGGGACTCTGGGGGAGACCCAGTACTTC.

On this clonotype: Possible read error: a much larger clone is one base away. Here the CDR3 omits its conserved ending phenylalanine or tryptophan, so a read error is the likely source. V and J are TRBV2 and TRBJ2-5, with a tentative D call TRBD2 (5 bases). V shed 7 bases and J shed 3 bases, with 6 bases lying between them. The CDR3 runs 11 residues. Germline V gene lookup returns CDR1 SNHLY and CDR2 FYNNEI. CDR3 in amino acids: CASMGEETQYL. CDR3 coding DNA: TGTGCCAGCATGGGAGAAGAGACCCAGTACCTC.

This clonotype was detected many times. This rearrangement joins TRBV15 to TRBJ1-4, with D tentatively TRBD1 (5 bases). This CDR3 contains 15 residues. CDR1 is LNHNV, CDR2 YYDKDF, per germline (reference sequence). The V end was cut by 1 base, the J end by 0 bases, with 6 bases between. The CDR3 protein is CATSRGGATNEKLFF. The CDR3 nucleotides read TGTGCCACCAGCAGAGGGGGGGCAACTAATGAAAAACTGTTTTTT. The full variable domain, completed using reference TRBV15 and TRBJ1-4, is DAMVIQNPRYQVTQFGKPVTLSCSQTLNHNVMYWYQQKSSQAPKLLFHYYDKDFNNEADTPDNFQSRRPNTSFCFLDIRSPGLGDTAMYLCATSRGGATNEKLFFGSGTQLSVL.

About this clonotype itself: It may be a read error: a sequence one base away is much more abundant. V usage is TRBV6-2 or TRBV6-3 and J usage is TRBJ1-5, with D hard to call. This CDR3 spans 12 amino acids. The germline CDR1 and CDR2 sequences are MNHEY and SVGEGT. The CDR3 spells CANSASRQPQHF. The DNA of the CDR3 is TGTGCCAACAGTGCCTCTCGTCAGCCCCAGCATTTT.

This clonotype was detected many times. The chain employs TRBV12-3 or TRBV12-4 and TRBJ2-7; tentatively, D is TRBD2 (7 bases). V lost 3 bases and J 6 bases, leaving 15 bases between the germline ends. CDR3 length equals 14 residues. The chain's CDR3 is CASSFGLGGFEQYF. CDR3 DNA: TGTGCCAGCAGTTTTGGACTAGGGGGGTTCGAGCAGTACTTC.